Listed here is a single T cell receptor beta chain. Its antigen is still unknown. These data come from a study of cytomegalovirus exposure and HLA in healthy donors. Across the whole study: The 120 validation repertoires matched the approximately 700 first-cohort repertoires in platform, a later analysis reported. Study observations and caveats: There were some public TCRs occurring in many donors, but most TCR sequences were rare. A few CMV-associated chains proved CMV antigen-specific in vitro.

Germline loops: CDR1 LNHDA, CDR2 SQIVND (reference sequence). The CDR3 sequence is 16 residues long. V lost 3 bases, J lost 1 base, and 15 bases lay in between. The repertoire was sequenced with immunoSEQ multiplex PCR; TCRdb's copy has only in-frame clones and lacks some. The sample lists about 140,000 clones, 88% occurring once. This TCR was sampled from a woman under 30 in good health and CMV-seropositive. This chain joins TRBV19 and TRBJ1-1; possibly TRBD1 for D (5 bases). Source material: PBMCs. CDR3 nucleotide sequence: TGTGCCAGTAGTATTATAGGGGCGAACTCGAACACTGAAGCTTTCTTT. This gives the protein CASSIIGANSNTEAFF.